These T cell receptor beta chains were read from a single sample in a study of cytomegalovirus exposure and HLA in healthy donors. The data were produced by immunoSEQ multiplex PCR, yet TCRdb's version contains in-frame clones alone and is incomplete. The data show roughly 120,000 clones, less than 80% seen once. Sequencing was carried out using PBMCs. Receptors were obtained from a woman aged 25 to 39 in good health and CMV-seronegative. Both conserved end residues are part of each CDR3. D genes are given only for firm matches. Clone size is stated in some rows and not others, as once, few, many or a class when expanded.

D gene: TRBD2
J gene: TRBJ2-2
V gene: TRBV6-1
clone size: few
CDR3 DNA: TGTGCCAGCAGTGGGACTAGCGGGACGAACACCGGGGAGCTGTTTTTT
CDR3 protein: CASSGTSGTNTGELFF

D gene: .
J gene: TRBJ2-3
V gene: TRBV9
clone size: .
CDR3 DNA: TGTGCCAGCAGCCTCACTAGCACAGATACGCAGTATTTT
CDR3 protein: CASSLTSTDTQYF

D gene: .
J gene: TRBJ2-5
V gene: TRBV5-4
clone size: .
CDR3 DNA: TGTGCCAGCAGCGCATATCAGGGTATTGGAGAGACCCAGTACTTC
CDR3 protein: CASSAYQGIGETQYF

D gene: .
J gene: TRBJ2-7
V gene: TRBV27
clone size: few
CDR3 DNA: TGTGCCAGCAGTTTATGGGGCAGCTCCTACGAGCAGTACTTC
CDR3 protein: CASSLWGSSYEQYF

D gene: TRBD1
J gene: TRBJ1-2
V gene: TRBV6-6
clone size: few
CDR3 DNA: TGTGCCAGCAGTGGGGACAGGGGGCGGGAAGGCTACACCTTC
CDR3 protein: CASSGDRGREGYTF

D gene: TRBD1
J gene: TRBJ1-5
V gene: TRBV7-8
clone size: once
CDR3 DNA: TGTGCCAGCAGCTTAGGGATCTGGACAGGGGGTAATCAGCCCCAGCATTTT
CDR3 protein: CASSLGIWTGGNQPQHF

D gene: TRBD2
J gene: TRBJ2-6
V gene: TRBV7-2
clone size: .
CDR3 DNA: TGTGCCAGCAGCTTAGCGGGGGGGGTCGGGGCCAACGTCCTGACTTTC
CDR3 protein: CASSLAGGVGANVLTF

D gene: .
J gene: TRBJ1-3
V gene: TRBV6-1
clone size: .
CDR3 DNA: TGTGCCAGCAGTGAAGCGCTTGACAGCTCTGGAAACACCATATATTTT
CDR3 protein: CASSEALDSSGNTIYF

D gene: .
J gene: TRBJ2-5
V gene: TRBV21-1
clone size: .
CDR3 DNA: TGTGCCATTCCGTTTGGACTAGCGGGCCAAGAGACCCAGTACTTC
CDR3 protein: CAIPFGLAGQETQYF

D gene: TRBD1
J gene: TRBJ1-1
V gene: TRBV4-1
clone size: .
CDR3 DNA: TGCGCCAGCAGCCGGGACAGGTCTTTTGAAGCTTTCTTT
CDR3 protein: CASSRDRSFEAFF

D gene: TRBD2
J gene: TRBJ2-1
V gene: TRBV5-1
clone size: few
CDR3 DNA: TGCGCCAGCAGGCTAGCGGGAGGCTACAATGAGCAGTTCTTC
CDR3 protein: CASRLAGGYNEQFF

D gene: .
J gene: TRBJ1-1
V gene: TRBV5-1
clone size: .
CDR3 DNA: TGCGCCAGCAGCTTTGGAGGGACCACTGAAGCTTTCTTT
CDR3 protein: CASSFGGTTEAFF

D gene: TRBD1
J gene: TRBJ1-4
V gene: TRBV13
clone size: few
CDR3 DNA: TGTGCCAGCAGCTTGACAGGGGGAAATGAAAAACTGTTTTTT
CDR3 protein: CASSLTGGNEKLFF

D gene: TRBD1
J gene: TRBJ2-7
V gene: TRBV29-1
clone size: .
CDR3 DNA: TGCAGCGTTGCCCCGGGACAGGGGAGCTCCTACGAGCAGTACTTC
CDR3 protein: CSVAPGQGSSYEQYF

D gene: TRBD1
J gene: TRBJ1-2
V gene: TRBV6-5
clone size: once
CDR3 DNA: TGTGCCAGCAGTTTTCAGGGGGCCTATGGCTACACCTTC
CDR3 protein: CASSFQGAYGYTF

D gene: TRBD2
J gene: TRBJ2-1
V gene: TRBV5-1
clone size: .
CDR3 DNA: TGCGCCAGCAGCGACACTAGCGGGAGTATTAACGAGCAGTTCTTC
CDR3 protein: CASSDTSGSINEQFF

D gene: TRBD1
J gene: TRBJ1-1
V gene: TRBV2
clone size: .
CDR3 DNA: TGTGCCAGCAGCGAACAGGGGAGGAACACTGAAGCTTTCTTT
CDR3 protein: CASSEQGRNTEAFF

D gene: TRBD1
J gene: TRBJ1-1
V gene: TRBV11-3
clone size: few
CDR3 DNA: TGTGCCAGCAGCTCAGGGACAGGGGACACTGAAGCTTTCTTT
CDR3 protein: CASSSGTGDTEAFF

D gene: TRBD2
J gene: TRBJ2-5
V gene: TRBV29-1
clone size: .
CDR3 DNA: TGCAGCGCAGCGAAGCGGGAGCTCCAAGAGACCCAGTACTTC
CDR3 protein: CSAAKRELQETQYF

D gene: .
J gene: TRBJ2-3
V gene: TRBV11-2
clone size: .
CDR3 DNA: TGTGCCAGCAGCTTAAATCCCCAGGCCACAGATACGCAGTATTTT
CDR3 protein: CASSLNPQATDTQYF

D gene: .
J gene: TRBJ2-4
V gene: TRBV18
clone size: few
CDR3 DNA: TGTGCCAGCTCGTCCAGGGGAAGCGCCAAAAACATTCAGTACTTC
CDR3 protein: CASSSRGSAKNIQYF

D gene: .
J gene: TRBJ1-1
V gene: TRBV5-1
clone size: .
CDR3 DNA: TGCGCCAGCAGCGGAACAGGGAGGGATACTGAAGCTTTCTTT
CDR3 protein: CASSGTGRDTEAFF

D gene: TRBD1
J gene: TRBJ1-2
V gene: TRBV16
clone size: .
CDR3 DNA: TGTGCCAGCAGCCAAGGGGACAGGCCCTATGGCTACACCTTC
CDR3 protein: CASSQGDRPYGYTF

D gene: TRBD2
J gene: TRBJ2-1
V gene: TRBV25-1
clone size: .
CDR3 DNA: TGTGCCAGCAGTGAATACAGCGGGAGGGCCGCTGAGCAGTTCTTC
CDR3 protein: CASSEYSGRAAEQFF

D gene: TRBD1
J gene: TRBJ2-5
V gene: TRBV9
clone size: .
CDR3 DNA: TGTGCCAGCAGCCCCCGGGCCGGGACAGGGTGGGAGACCCAGTACTTC
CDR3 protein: CASSPRAGTGWETQYF

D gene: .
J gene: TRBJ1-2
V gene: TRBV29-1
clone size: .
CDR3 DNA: TGCAGCGTTCGAAGCGGGCAGGTCTCCTCTCTTTCGGGATTTGAGTCCCTCTATGGCTACACCTTC
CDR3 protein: CSVRSGQVSSLSGFESLYGYTF

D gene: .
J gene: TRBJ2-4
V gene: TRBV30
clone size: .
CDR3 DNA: TGTGCCTGGAGTGTACCCGGGAGTGCCAAAAACATTCAGTACTTC
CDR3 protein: CAWSVPGSAKNIQYF

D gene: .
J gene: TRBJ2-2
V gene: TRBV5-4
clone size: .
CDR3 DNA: TGTGCCAGCAGCTTGGGTCCAGCGGGCACCGGGGAGCTGTTTTTT
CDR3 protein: CASSLGPAGTGELFF

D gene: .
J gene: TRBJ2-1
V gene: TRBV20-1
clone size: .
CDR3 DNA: TGCAGTGCTACCCTGACACGGGAGCAGTTCTTC
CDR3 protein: CSATLTREQFF

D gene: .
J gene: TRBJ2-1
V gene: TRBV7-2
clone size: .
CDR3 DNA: TGTGCCAGCAGCACGGCGGGGATTGGCTCCTACAATGAGCAGTTCTTC
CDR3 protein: CASSTAGIGSYNEQFF

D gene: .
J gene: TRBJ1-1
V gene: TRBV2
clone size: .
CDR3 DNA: TGTGCCAGCATTGCGGAGGTCAACACTGAAGCTTTCTTT
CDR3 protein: CASIAEVNTEAFF

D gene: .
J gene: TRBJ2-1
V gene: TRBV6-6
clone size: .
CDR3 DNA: TGTGCCAGCAGTTATGTACGCGATGAGCAGTTCTTC
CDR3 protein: CASSYVRDEQFF

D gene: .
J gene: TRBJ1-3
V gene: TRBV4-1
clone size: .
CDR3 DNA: TGCGCCAGCAGCCAAGATTACGCAGGAGGGTTCCCAAACTTCTCTGGAAACACCATATATTTT
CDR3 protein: CASSQDYAGGFPNFSGNTIYF

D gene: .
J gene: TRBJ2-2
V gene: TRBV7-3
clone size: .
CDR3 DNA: TGTGCCAGCAGCTTTCTCTCAGGGGTTTACACCGGGGAGCTGTTTTTT
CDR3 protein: CASSFLSGVYTGELFF

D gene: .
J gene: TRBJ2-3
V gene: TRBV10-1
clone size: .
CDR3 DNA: TGCGCCAGCAGTCAGACTGTGTCTAGCACAGATACGCAGTATTTT
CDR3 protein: CASSQTVSSTDTQYF

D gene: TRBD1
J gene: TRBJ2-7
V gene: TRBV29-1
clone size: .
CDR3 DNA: TGCAGCGTTTCGCGCGGGACAGGGTACGAGCAGTACTTC
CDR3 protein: CSVSRGTGYEQYF

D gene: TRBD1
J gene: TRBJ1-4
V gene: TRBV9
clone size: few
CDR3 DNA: TGTGCCAGCAGCGTAGGGGGACAGGCCAATGAAAAACTGTTTTTT
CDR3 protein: CASSVGGQANEKLFF

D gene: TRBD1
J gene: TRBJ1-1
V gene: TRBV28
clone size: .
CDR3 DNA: TGTGCCAGCAGCGGACAGGGGTGGACTGAAGCTTTCTTT
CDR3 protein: CASSGQGWTEAFF

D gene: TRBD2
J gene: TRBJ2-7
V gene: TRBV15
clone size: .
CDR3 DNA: TGTGCCACCAGCAGAGAACTAGCGTCATACGAGCAGTACTTC
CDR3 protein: CATSRELASYEQYF

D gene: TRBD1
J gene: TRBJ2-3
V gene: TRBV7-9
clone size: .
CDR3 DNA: TGTGCCAGCAGCTCACATCGGGACAGGGATGCAGATACGCAGTATTTT
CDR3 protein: CASSSHRDRDADTQYF

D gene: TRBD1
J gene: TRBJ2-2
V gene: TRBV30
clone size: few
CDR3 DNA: TGTGCCTGGACTTCGGGACAGGGGCCGCACGGGGAGCTGTTTTTT
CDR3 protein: CAWTSGQGPHGELFF

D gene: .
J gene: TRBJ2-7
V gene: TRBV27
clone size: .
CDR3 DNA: TGTGCCAGCAGCCCTCAGGGGATCTCGTACGAGCAGTACTTC
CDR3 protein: CASSPQGISYEQYF

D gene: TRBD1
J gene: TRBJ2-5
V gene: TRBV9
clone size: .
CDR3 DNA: TGTGCCAGCAGTGCGGGACAGGGGTTCGGGGAGACCCAGTACTTC
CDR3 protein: CASSAGQGFGETQYF

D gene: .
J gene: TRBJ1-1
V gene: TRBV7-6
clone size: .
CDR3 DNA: TGTGCCAGCAGCCCTCCTGGAGTCCGAGTTAACACTGAAGCTTTCTTT
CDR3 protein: CASSPPGVRVNTEAFF

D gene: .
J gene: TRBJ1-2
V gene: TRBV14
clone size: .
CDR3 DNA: TGTGCCAGCAGCCAAGATCCCCAGGCCGAGAAAATCTATGGCTACACCTTC
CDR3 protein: CASSQDPQAEKIYGYTF

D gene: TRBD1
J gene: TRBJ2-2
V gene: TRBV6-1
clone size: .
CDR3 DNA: TGTGCCAGCAGTGCCCCGGGACAGGGAACCGGGGAGCTGTTTTTT
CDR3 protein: CASSAPGQGTGELFF

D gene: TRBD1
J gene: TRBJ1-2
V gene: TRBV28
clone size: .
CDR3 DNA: TGTGCCAGCAGTGGACAGGGGTTTGGCTACACCTTC
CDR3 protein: CASSGQGFGYTF

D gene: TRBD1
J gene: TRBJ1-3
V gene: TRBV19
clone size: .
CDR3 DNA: TGTGCCAGTAGGCGGACAGGATATGTGACTGGAAACACCATATATTTT
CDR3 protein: CASRRTGYVTGNTIYF